Sequencing of this TCR beta chain was carried out in a study of blood T cell repertoires in COVID-19. Study-wide background: Acute and convalescent COVID-19 samples came from the United States, Italy and Spain. The analysed material was cDNA or gDNA that came from T cells, B-cell-depleted T cells, or PBMCs.

Source study methods: Amplification from reference gene primers served as the basis for estimated nucleated cell counts. Produced via immunoSEQ multiplex PCR; TCRdb's table is partial and in-frame only. That table is the source of V, J and clone size, and D and trimming were worked out from the DNA. The profile shows approximately 310,000 clones, over 75% of them singletons. The germline V and J ends were trimmed by 6 bases and 1 base, with 9 bases remaining between them. CDR1 MNHEY and CDR2 SVGAGI come from the germline V gene. The CDR3 is made up of 13 amino acids. Material for sequencing was peripheral blood. J is TRBJ1-1 and V is TRBV6-5; D is undetermined. This sequence was found in a middle-aged man with active or convalescent COVID-19. The CDR3 spells CASSAARNTEAFF. The DNA for the CDR3 is TGTGCCAGCAGCGCGGCTAGGAACACTGAAGCTTTCTTT.